These 10 T cell receptor beta chains were all obtained from the same sample, sequenced in a study of blood T cell repertoires in COVID-19. Sequencing was performed with immunoSEQ multiplex PCR; in TCRdb, only in-frame clones are kept and a portion is missing. The sample has some 170,000 clones; about 75% are singletons. Sequencing was carried out using peripheral blood. These receptors were taken from a woman aged 45-65 years with active or convalescent COVID-19.

The chain has TRBV19 and TRBJ2-7; the match to TRBD2 covers 7 bases. The V segment lost 6 bases and the J segment 3 bases; nucleotides outside the gene matches: 11. The CDR3 covers 15 residues. In germline, CDR1 is LNHDA, CDR2 SQIVND (reference sequence). CDR3 region: CASRITSEAYYEQYF. As DNA, the CDR3 is TGTGCCAGTAGGATTACTAGCGAGGCATACTACGAGCAGTACTTC.

The rearrangement uses TRBV11-3 and TRBJ2-7, with TRBD1 as a possible D gene (6 bases). The germline gives CDR1 SGHNT, CDR2 YENEEA. The CDR3 length is 16 residues. Trimming pared 0 bases from V and 0 bases from J, leaving 12 bases between. This CDR3 is CASSLDNQGSSYEQYF. The CDR3 DNA follows: TGTGCCAGCAGCTTAGATAACCAGGGGAGCTCCTACGAGCAGTACTTC.

The V and J genes are TRBV5-1 and TRBJ2-3; D is possibly TRBD2 (5 bases). This CDR3 spans 14 amino acids. V was shortened by 5 bases and J by 0 bases, with 10 bases between the two germline ends. CDR1 SGHRS and CDR2 YFSETQ come from the germline V gene. This chain's CDR3 is CASSLIASTDTQYF. The CDR3 DNA reads as TGCGCCAGCAGTCTTATAGCGAGCACAGATACGCAGTATTTT.

This clone was found many times. This chain connects TRBV29-1 to TRBJ1-1; D unclear. V was cut by 7 bases and J by 4 bases, with 19 bases left in between. Germline CDR1 and CDR2: SQVTM and ANQGSEA. This CDR3 is 14 amino acids long. This CDR3 is CSATTGNSVTEAFF. The CDR3 bases are TGCAGCGCTACGACGGGGAACTCTGTCACTGAAGCTTTCTTT.

The genes are TRBV5-1 and TRBJ2-2; 9 bases are shared with TRBD2. The V segment lost 1 base and the J segment 6 bases; nucleotides outside the gene matches: 4. In germline, CDR1 is SGHRS, CDR2 YFSETQ. The CDR3 is 15 residues long. CDR3 sequence: CASSLRTSAPGELFF. CDR3 coding DNA: TGCGCCAGCAGCTTGAGGACTAGCGCCCCCGGGGAGCTGTTTTTT. Full variable domain (missing parts from reference TRBV5-1 and TRBJ2-2): KAGVTQTPRYLIKTRGQQVTLSCSPISGHRSVSWYQQTPGQGLQFLFEYFSETQRNKGNFPGRFSGRQFSNSRSEMNVSTLELGDSALYLCASSLRTSAPGELFFGEGSRLTVL.

This clone occurred a few times. V and J are TRBV7-2 and TRBJ1-1, with D perhaps matching TRBD1 (6 bases). V lost 3 bases and J lost 4, with 15 bases in between. There are 15 residues in the CDR3. In germline, CDR1 is SGHTA, CDR2 FQGNSA. CDR3 region: CASSFHRDQSTEAFF. Written as DNA, the CDR3 is TGTGCCAGCAGCTTTCACAGGGATCAGAGCACTGAAGCTTTCTTT.

A word on this clone: Other DNA sequences within the sample encode an identical CDR3. The chain links TRBV5-1 to TRBJ2-5, with D unresolved. V lost 3 bases, J lost 2 bases, and 2 bases lay in between. The CDR3 is made up of 11 amino acids. Germline loops: CDR1 SGHRS, CDR2 YFSETQ. CDR3 bases: TGCGCCAGCAGCTCTCAAGAGACCCAGTACTTC. Its translation is CASSSQETQYF. Full variable domain (remainder filled in from reference TRBV5-1 and TRBJ2-5): KAGVTQTPRYLIKTRGQQVTLSCSPISGHRSVSWYQQTPGQGLQFLFEYFSETQRNKGNFPGRFSGRQFSNSRSEMNVSTLELGDSALYLCASSSQETQYFGPGTRLLVL.

V gene TRBV4-1 combines with J gene TRBJ1-1, with a tentative D call TRBD1 (6 bases). This CDR3 spans 15 amino acids. V lost 2 bases, J lost 1 base, and 11 bases lay in between. Germline V CDR1 and CDR2: MGHRA, YSYEKL. The CDR3 protein is CASSQPGHWNTEAFF. CDR3 nucleotides: TGCGCCAGCAGCCAACCGGGACACTGGAACACTGAAGCTTTCTTT.

V is TRBV19 and J is TRBJ2-7; 7 bases fit TRBD2. V was pared by 4 bases and J by 6 bases, with 15 bases of the junction left unmatched. The germline CDR1 and CDR2 sequences are LNHDA and SQIVND (reference sequence). CDR3 length: 16 residues. Here the CDR3 reads CASSRSSGAPLGEQYF. The CDR3 nucleotides read TGTGCCAGTAGTAGATCTAGCGGCGCCCCTCTAGGCGAGCAGTACTTC.

The chain uses TRBV20-1 and TRBJ1-6; 8 nucleotides line up with TRBD1. V lost 3 bases, J lost 9 bases, and 13 bases stayed unmatched. This CDR3 is 16 amino acids long. Germline V gives CDR1 DFQATT, CDR2 SNEGSKA (reference sequence). The CDR3: CSASRGGTGLGSPLHF. CDR3 sequence (DNA): TGCAGTGCTAGTAGGGGGGGGACAGGCCTGGGTTCACCCCTCCACTTT.